This T cell receptor beta chain came from a study of spatial heterogeneity in lung cancer. Every TCR cDNA molecule bore its own unique molecular identifier. TCRdb used MiXCR to reprocess the 5' RACE reads, holding one entry per CDR3 protein. The table lists about 1,400 distinct CDR3 sequences, just over 45% of them singletons. The germline gives CDR1 SNHLY, CDR2 FYNNEI. This CDR3 contains 15 residues. Trimming removed 4 bases from V and 0 bases from J, with 7 bases in between. Time point meaning: sample taken at primary tumor resection. The input material, whole RNA from tumor, nontumor lung or frozen PBMC, was sequenced unsorted. Samples came from roughly 72 TRACERx patients with untreated early-stage lung cancer.

The V call is TRBV2, the J call TRBJ2-6, with D hard to call. The sample consisted of PBMCs, taken at surgery. The receptor comes from a female donor with early-stage non-small cell lung cancer. CDR3 in DNA: TGTGCCAGCAGTGCCCAACTCTCTGGGGCCAACGTCCTGACTTTC. It translates to CASSAQLSGANVLTF.